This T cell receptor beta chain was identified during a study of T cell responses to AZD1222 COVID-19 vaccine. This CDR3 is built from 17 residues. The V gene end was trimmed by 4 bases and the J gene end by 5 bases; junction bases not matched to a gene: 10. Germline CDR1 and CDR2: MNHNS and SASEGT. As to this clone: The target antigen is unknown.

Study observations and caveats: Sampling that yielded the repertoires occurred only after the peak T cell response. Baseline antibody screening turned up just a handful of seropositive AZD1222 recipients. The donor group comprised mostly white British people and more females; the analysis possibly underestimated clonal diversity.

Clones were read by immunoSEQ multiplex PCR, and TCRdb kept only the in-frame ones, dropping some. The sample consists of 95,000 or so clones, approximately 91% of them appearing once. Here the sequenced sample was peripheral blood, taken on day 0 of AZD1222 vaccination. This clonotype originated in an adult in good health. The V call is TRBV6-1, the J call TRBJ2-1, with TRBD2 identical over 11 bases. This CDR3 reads CASSGRTSGRINNEQFF. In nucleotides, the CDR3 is TGTGCCAGCAGTGGACGGACTAGCGGGCGGATTAACAATGAGCAGTTCTTC.